This T cell receptor beta chain was obtained from a study of human T cells and chemical hapten exposure. The wider study: Patch tests put 0.01% DPC on the upper back, and the results were checked at 6 days.

The time point here: patch test 3, about 24 weeks after DPC sensitization. Treatment specified: therapeutic diphenylcyclopropenone sensitization with weekly scalp DPC. Non-pregnant alopecia patients aged 18 to 70, suitable for DPC therapy. As processed by the authors: Sample TCR counts, which ranged from about 20,000 to 700,000, had a median of 95,638. Using its own MiXCR run on the RACE reads, TCRdb lists one record per CDR3 protein. Here the V and J calls rest on TCRdb's processing, not on the authors' analysis. The sample includes roughly 150,000 distinct CDR3 sequences, about a quarter of them seen just once. Germline CDR1 MNHEY, CDR2 SVGEGT. The V end lost 2 bases, the J end lost 5 bases, and 15 bases lay between the germline ends. This CDR3 has 15 residues.

The input for sequencing was whole blood, taken in connection with sensitization to the hapten diphenylcyclopropenone (DPC). The chain carries TRBV6-2 or TRBV6-3 and TRBJ2-5; D is undetermined. The source is a woman aged 18-29 years with alopecia areata. Some clones in this sample may be carry-over from other donors' samples. Here the CDR3 reads CASSYIGSNGETQYF. The CDR3 DNA reads as TGTGCCAGCAGTTACATCGGTTCCAACGGTGAGACCCAGTACTTC.